This T cell receptor (beta chain) was obtained from a study of Ad26.COV2.S vaccination and SARS-CoV-2 variants. Study-level information: Sample donor was a member of the COV1001 Ad26.COV2.S trial arm.

Clones were read by immunoSEQ multiplex PCR, and TCRdb kept only the in-frame ones, dropping some. Of roughly 500,000 clones in the sample, approximately 92% were seen once. Treatment indicated: 15 to 20 received Ad26.COV2.S at low or high dose, single or two shots; roughly five received placebo; per-sample allocation not given. On day 63 after the first injection, vaccine and placebo recipients gave samples. V was shortened by 3 bases and J by 7 bases, with 13 bases between the two germline ends. Germline CDR1 reads SGHTA; CDR2 reads FQGNSA. The CDR3 loop spans 14 amino acids. This clonotype was obtained from a person between 18 and 60 years old who received the Ad26.COV2.S COVID-19 vaccine or a placebo. The V call is TRBV7-2, the J call TRBJ1-5, with a tentative D call TRBD1 (5 bases). The material sequenced was peripheral blood, taken in a trial of Ad26.COV2.S vaccine versus placebo. The CDR3 coding sequence is TGTGCCAGCAGCTTGTGGGGCAGGGACCAGCCCCAGCATTTT. Translated: CASSLWGRDQPQHF.